These 17 T cell receptor beta chains were sequenced from one sample in a study of early T cells in non-severe SARS-CoV-2 infection. TCRdb re-called the 5' RACE reads with MiXCR, one entry per CDR3 protein. The sample holds about 22,000 distinct CDR3 sequences, roughly 4.7% seen once. What was sequenced was whole blood. Source of these receptors: an adult who was a healthcare worker with PCR-confirmed SARS-CoV-2 infection or an uninfected control (not recorded which).

This clonotype has ten or more counts. This chain connects TRBV7-9 to TRBJ2-5, with a tentative D call TRBD2 (7 bases). CDR1 and CDR2 from the germline V gene are SEHNR and FQNEAQ (reference sequence). CDR3 length: 16 amino acids. The V end lost 7 bases, the J end lost 3 bases, and 21 bases lay between the germline ends. CDR3 loop: CASNLRGGSKEETQYF. CDR3 nucleotides: TGTGCCAGCAACCTAAGGGGGGGTTCGAAAGAAGAGACCCAGTACTTC.

Details on this clonotype: A much larger clone is a single base away; this may be a read error. This rearrangement joins TRBV29-1 to TRBJ2-1; a weak D match, TRBD2 (6 bases). Trimming shortened V by 8 bases and J by 8 bases, and 16 bases separated the two germline ends. Germline assignment: CDR1 SQVTM and CDR2 ANQGSEA. This CDR3 is built from 12 residues. The CDR3 nucleotides are TGCAGCTCCGCCGGGACTTACGATGAGCAGTTCTTC. Translation: CSSAGTYDEQFF.

Many counts were recorded for this clonotype. CDR3: CASSYTGVSNQPQHF. The CDR3 nucleotides are TGTGCCAGTAGTTATACAGGGGTAAGCAATCAGCCCCAGCATTTT. J is TRBJ1-5 and V is TRBV19; TRBD1 matches at 7 bases. V was pared by 5 bases and J by 1 base, with 5 bases of the junction left unmatched. Germline V CDR1 and CDR2: LNHDA, SQIVND (reference sequence). The CDR3 sequence is 15 residues long.

In this sample, this clonotype turned up many times. The CDR3 loop is CASRGPGAPQETQYF. CDR3 DNA sequence: TGTGCCAGCAGGGGCCCCGGGGCACCTCAAGAGACCCAGTACTTC. This chain joins TRBV28 and TRBJ2-5, with D perhaps matching TRBD1 or TRBD2 (5 bases each). Germline CDR1 MDHEN, CDR2 SYDVKM. The CDR3 has 15 amino acids. Trimming removed 6 bases from V and 2 bases from J, with 16 bases in between.

This clonotype was seen at least ten times. V gene TRBV28 combines with J gene TRBJ1-2; TRBD1 might be the D (5 bases). The CDR3 length is 12 residues. Germline V gene lookup returns CDR1 MDHEN and CDR2 SYDVKM. DNA for the CDR3: TGTTACCAGGGAGGCAGGGTTTTAGGCTACACCTTC. Encoded protein: CYQGGRVLGYTF.

At least ten counts were recorded for this clonotype. V and J are TRBV10-3 and TRBJ1-2; TRBD1 might be the D (6 bases). V lost 0 bases and J lost 6, with 14 bases in between. Germline lookup yields CDR1 ENHRY and CDR2 SYGVKD. The CDR3 runs 15 residues. The CDR3 loop reads CAISESPGEGNGYTF. The CDR3, as DNA: TGTGCCATCAGTGAGTCTCCAGGGGAGGGGAATGGCTACACCTTC.

There are many counts of this clonotype. The gene calls are TRBV18 and TRBJ2-5; 7 positions match TRBD1. Germline V lookup: CDR1 KGHSH, CDR2 LQKENI. V lost 6 bases to trimming and J lost 0 bases; unmatched junction nucleotides: 1. The length of the CDR3 is 13 residues. CDR3 residues: CASSGTDQETQYF. As DNA, the CDR3 is TGTGCCAGCTCTGGGACAGACCAAGAGACCCAGTACTTC. Filled out from reference TRBV18 and TRBJ2-5, the complete variable domain reads NAGVMQNPRHLVRRRGQEARLRCSPMKGHSHVYWYRQLPEEGLKFMVYLQKENIIDESGMPKERFSAEFPKEGPSILRIQQVVRGDSAAYFCASSGTDQETQYFGPGTRLLVL.

This clonotype showed up many times. The chain employs TRBV6-5 and TRBJ2-2; D is unclear. The germline CDR1 and CDR2 sequences are MNHEY and SVGAGI. Trimming removed 6 bases at V and 2 bases at J, with 4 bases between. The CDR3 has 12 amino acids. The CDR3, as DNA: TGTGCCAGCAGAACTAACACCGGGGAGCTGTTTTTT. It specifies CASRTNTGELFF.

The chain employs TRBV7-8 and TRBJ2-7, with 9 bases lining up with TRBD2. Germline V gives CDR1 SGHVS, CDR2 FQNEAQ. J gave up 0 bases and V 3 bases, and 6 bases lay outside the gene matches. The CDR3 has 16 amino acids. CDR3 amino acids: CASSFGTSRLSYEQYF. The CDR3 region has the DNA TGTGCCAGCAGCTTTGGGACTAGCCGGCTCTCCTACGAGCAGTACTTC.

This clonotype was seen repeatedly, ten times or more. The chain employs TRBV18 and TRBJ2-5; 7 bases fit TRBD2. The CDR3 covers 15 residues. The junction had 9 bases not matched to a gene; V was cut back by 3 bases and J by 5 bases. CDR1 and CDR2 (germline): KGHSH, LQKENI. The CDR3 region is CASSPGAGIAETQYF. CDR3 coding DNA: TGTGCCAGCTCACCGGGAGCGGGGATTGCGGAGACCCAGTACTTC.

This clonotype was recorded at least ten times. The gene calls are TRBV20-1 and TRBJ1-1; the D is unclear. V was cut by 5 bases and J by 8 bases, with 18 bases left in between. The germline V gene has CDR1 DFQATT and CDR2 SNEGSKA (reference sequence). There are 13 residues in the CDR3. DNA of the CDR3: TGCAGTGCTGGCCGGACCGATCGCCGGGAAGCTTTCTTT. Protein sequence: CSAGRTDRREAFF.

This clonotype was observed many times. The rearrangement uses TRBV10-2 and TRBJ1-1, with unresolved D. V lost 3 bases, J lost 1 base, and 6 bases lay in between. Germline V gives CDR1 WSHSY, CDR2 SAAADI. This CDR3 is built from 13 residues. The chain's CDR3 is CASSDGGNTEAFF. CDR3 DNA sequence: TGCGCCAGCAGTGACGGAGGGAACACTGAAGCTTTCTTT.

This clonotype was seen repeatedly, ten times or more. The V and J genes are TRBV5-4 and TRBJ1-1; D not certain. The CDR3 spans 14 residues. The ends were cut back, 0 bases at V and 1 base at J, with 7 bases in the middle. In germline, CDR1 is SGHNT, CDR2 YYREEE (reference sequence). The CDR3 coding sequence is TGTGCCAGCAGCTTGGGCCGTAGGAACACTGAAGCTTTCTTT. It is translated as CASSLGRRNTEAFF. Variable domain in full (rest from reference TRBV5-4 and TRBJ1-1): ETGVTQSPTHLIKTRGQQVTLRCSSQSGHNTVSWYQQALGQGPQFIFQYYREEENGRGNFPPRFSGLQFPNYSSELNVNALELDDSALYLCASSLGRRNTEAFFGQGTRLTVV.

This clonotype has ten or more counts. V is TRBV18 and J is TRBJ2-2, with 7 bases aligning to TRBD2. The CDR3 length is 16 residues. CDR1 is KGHSH and CDR2 is LQKENI in the germline V gene. The ends lost 6 bases at V and 3 bases at J; junction bases unmatched: 10. CDR3 nucleotides: TGTGCCAGCTCGAAATCGAGCGGGACCGACACCGGGGAGCTGTTTTTT. Translated: CASSKSSGTDTGELFF.

This clonotype was seen ten or more times. CDR3 region: CASSPPSDLAKNIQYF. CDR3 DNA: TGCGCCAGCAGCCCCCCTAGCGACCTAGCCAAAAACATTCAGTACTTC. The rearrangement joins TRBV4-3 to TRBJ2-4; D is possibly TRBD2 (6 bases). The CDR3 loop spans 16 amino acids. In germline, CDR1 is LGHNA, CDR2 YSLEER. V was pared by 4 bases and J by 0 bases, with 13 bases between.

The sample holds many counts of this clonotype. The chain links TRBV7-9 to TRBJ2-5; weak D call: TRBD2 (6 bases). CDR1 and CDR2 (germline): SEHNR, FQNEAQ (reference sequence). Trimming removed 1 base at V and 1 base at J, with 13 bases between. The CDR3 extends over 16 amino acids. CDR3 DNA: TGTGCCAGCAGCTTAGGACCTGGTAGCGGCCAAGAGACCCAGTACTTC. Its translation: CASSLGPGSGQETQYF.

The rearrangement uses TRBV20-1 and TRBJ2-7; perhaps D is TRBD1 or TRBD2 (6 bases each). Deletions cut 5 bases from V and 3 bases from J, with 11 bases between. The CDR3 has 12 residues. The germline V gene has CDR1 DFQATT and CDR2 SNEGSKA (reference sequence). The chain's CDR3 is CSAEGGDYEQYF. CDR3 in DNA: TGCAGTGCTGAGGGGGGAGACTACGAGCAGTACTTC.